This T cell receptor beta chain was documented in a study of cytomegalovirus exposure and HLA in healthy donors. The V end lost 5 bases, the J end lost 2 bases, and 14 bases lay between the germline ends. CDR1 SGDLS and CDR2 YYNGEE come from the germline V gene. The CDR3 runs 14 residues. Here immunoSEQ multiplex PCR was the method, and the copy in TCRdb shows in-frame clones only, minus some. The sample holds about 160,000 clones; under 90% are singletons and the top ten take under 4.5%. This clone came up once. Sequencing was carried out using PBMCs. This clonotype originated in a man between 18 and 35 years old in good health and CMV-seropositive. V and J are TRBV9 and TRBJ2-7, with a possible D match to TRBD2 (6 bases). The CDR3 DNA reads as TGTGCCAGCAGTTTAGCGGATTACCCCTACGAGCAGTACTTC. This encodes CASSLADYPYEQYF. The full variable domain, completed using reference TRBV9 and TRBJ2-7, is DSGVTQTPKHLITATGQRVTLRCSPRSGDLSVYWYQQSLDQGLQFLIQYYNGEERAKGNILERFSAQQFPDLHSELNLSSLELGDSALYFCASSLADYPYEQYFGPGTRLTVT.